Listed here are 21 T cell receptor beta chains from one sample, sequenced in a study of blood T cell repertoires in COVID-19. Sequencing was performed with immunoSEQ multiplex PCR; in TCRdb, only in-frame clones are kept and a portion is missing. The data contain some 240,000 clones, roughly 82% of them seen just once; the ten biggest clones take up roughly 1.4%. The sequencing sample was made of peripheral blood. Receptor source: a woman aged 40 to 50 who had recovered from COVID-19.

This clone came up once. The V and J genes are TRBV27 and TRBJ1-1; unclear D gene. CDR1 is MNHEY, CDR2 SMNVEV, per germline (reference sequence). The CDR3 is 17 residues long. Trimming took 1 base from V and 0 from J, leaving 15 bases between them. CDR3 loop: CASSLWALRDLNTEAFF. CDR3 coding DNA: TGTGCCAGCAGTTTATGGGCACTCCGAGATTTGAACACTGAAGCTTTCTTT.

This chain links TRBV9 with TRBJ1-1; TRBD1 aligns across 7 bases. The V gene end was trimmed by 4 bases and the J gene end by 0 bases; junction bases not matched to a gene: 6. The CDR3 covers 15 residues. Germline values: CDR1 SGDLS, CDR2 YYNGEE. CDR3: CASSTGQDMNTEAFF. CDR3 bases: TGTGCCAGCAGCACCGGACAGGATATGAACACTGAAGCTTTCTTT.

The rearrangement joins TRBV27 to TRBJ1-2; 7 bases align to TRBD1. The CDR3 contains 14 residues. V gave up 6 bases and J gave up 7 bases; unmatched junction bases: 11. Germline CDR1 reads MNHEY; CDR2 reads SMNVEV (reference sequence). CDR3 region: CASRPTGISSGYTF. CDR3 bases: TGTGCCAGCAGACCGACAGGGATCTCCAGTGGCTACACCTTC.

The rearrangement joins TRBV6-1 to TRBJ2-1; a possible D gene is TRBD2 (5 bases). Trimming took off 1 base at V and 12 bases at J, with 13 bases between the two ends. The CDR3 has 13 residues. Germline CDR1 and CDR2: MNHNS and SASEGT. The CDR3 loop is CASSEGPGFRQFF. In DNA, the CDR3 is TGTGCCAGCAGTGAAGGCCCGGGGTTTAGGCAGTTCTTC.

The gene calls are TRBV11-3 and TRBJ2-7; weak D call: TRBD2 (6 bases). The length of the CDR3 is 15 residues. CDR1 is SGHNT and CDR2 is YENEEA in the germline V gene. The V end was cut by 1 base, the J end by 5 bases, with 15 bases between. The CDR3 reads CASSLGASERNEQYF. CDR3 nucleotide sequence: TGTGCCAGCAGCTTAGGGGCTAGCGAGCGGAACGAGCAGTACTTC. The variable domain in full, completed from reference TRBV11-3 and TRBJ2-7, reads EAGVVQSPRYKIIEKKQPVAFWCNPISGHNTLYWYLQNLGQGPELLIRYENEEAVDDSQLPKDRFSAERLKGVDSTLKIQPAELGDSAVYLCASSLGASERNEQYFGPGTRLTVT.

This clone was recorded once. The chain combines TRBV10-3 with TRBJ1-1; D unclear. V was shortened by 2 bases and J by 9 bases, with 10 bases between the two germline ends. The germline V gene encodes CDR1 ENHRY and CDR2 SYGVKD. This CDR3 spans 12 amino acids. CDR3 region: CAISEEGFQAFF. The CDR3 bases are TGTGCCATCAGTGAGGAGGGTTTTCAAGCTTTCTTT.

This chain links TRBV27 with TRBJ1-5; the D gene is possibly TRBD1 (5 bases). The V gene's germline CDR1 is MNHEY and CDR2 SMNVEV (reference sequence). The germline V and J ends were trimmed by 5 bases and 3 bases, with 14 bases remaining between them. The CDR3 totals 15 residues. CDR3 in DNA: TGTGCCAGCAGTCTAGGGACTGGCCCCAATCAGCCCCAGCATTTT. It codes for CASSLGTGPNQPQHF.

This chain connects TRBV28 to TRBJ2-6; possible D gene TRBD2, 5 bases. This CDR3 is built from 17 residues. The germline V and J ends were trimmed by 3 bases and 0 bases, with 12 bases remaining between them. Germline V gene sequence: CDR1 MDHEN, CDR2 SYDVKM. The CDR3 bases are TGTGCCAGCAGTTTGGCGTCTAGCAGCTCTGGGGCCAACGTCCTGACTTTC. Its translation: CASSLASSSSGANVLTF.

The gene calls are TRBV11-2 and TRBJ2-7; TRBD1 agrees at 10 bases. V lost 1 base to trimming and J lost 2 bases; unmatched junction nucleotides: 5. This CDR3 spans 16 amino acids. Per the germline V gene, CDR1 is SGHAT and CDR2 is FQNNGV. The CDR3 coding sequence is TGTGCCAGCAGCTTAGGTTACGGGACAGGGGCCTACGAGCAGTACTTC. As protein: CASSLGYGTGAYEQYF.

The chain recombines TRBV5-8 with TRBJ1-4; D perhaps matches TRBD1 (6 bases). CDR1 is SGHTS and CDR2 is YDEGEE in the germline V gene. V was pared by 3 bases and J by 7 bases, with 19 bases between. This CDR3 is 16 amino acids long. CDR3 coding DNA: TGTGCCAGCAGCTATCATCCCTGGGGGCCTGGTGAAAAACTGTTTTTT. Its protein product is CASSYHPWGPGEKLFF.

The chain recombines TRBV28 with TRBJ1-3; tentatively, D is TRBD1 (5 bases). Germline-derived CDR1 and CDR2 are MDHEN and SYDVKM. Trimming took off 6 bases at V and 4 bases at J, with 19 bases between the two ends. The CDR3 runs to 16 residues. The DNA for the CDR3 is TGTGCCAGCAGCCTCGGGGGGAGCTTCGGGGGAAACACCATATATTTT. Its translation is CASSLGGSFGGNTIYF.

The V gene is TRBV6-6, the J gene TRBJ2-7; D might be TRBD1 (5 bases). The CDR3 spans 17 residues. V was pared by 5 bases and J by 0 bases, with 20 bases between. Germline V gene sequence: CDR1 MNHNY, CDR2 SVGAGI (reference sequence). CDR3 sequence reads: CASSRLLGDRHSYEQYF. The CDR3 DNA reads as TGTGCCAGCAGTCGCCTCCTAGGCGACAGACACTCCTACGAGCAGTACTTC.

This clone has a single count. For the CDR3, the DNA is TGTGCCAGCAGCGCTGGGACTAGCGTAACCAAAAACATTCAGTACTTC. Its protein product is CASSAGTSVTKNIQYF. V is TRBV5-4 and J is TRBJ2-4; 10 nucleotides agree with TRBD2. The CDR3 length is 16 residues. The V gene end was trimmed by 4 bases and the J gene end by 2 bases; junction bases not matched to a gene: 6. Germline CDR1 and CDR2: SGHNT and YYREEE (reference sequence).

This clone was counted only a few times. CDR3 residues: CASSLYGAQGAKNEQFF. In DNA form, the CDR3 reads TGTGCCAGCAGCTTATATGGGGCACAGGGGGCGAAAAATGAGCAGTTCTTC. The rearrangement joins TRBV7-9 to TRBJ2-1, with 9 bases fitting TRBD1. Germline trimming cut 2 bases from V and 7 bases from J; bases unmatched to any gene: 12. The CDR3 contains 17 residues. Germline-derived CDR1 and CDR2 are SEHNR and FQNEAQ (reference sequence).

This chain links TRBV7-2 with TRBJ1-2; D unresolved. Germline loops: CDR1 SGHTA, CDR2 FQGNSA. V was cut by 1 base and J by 9 bases, with 12 bases left in between. The CDR3 spans 13 residues. The CDR3 here is CASSLGAAKRYTF. CDR3 DNA: TGTGCCAGCAGCTTAGGGGCCGCGAAGCGCTACACCTTC. The full variable domain, with the rest looked up from reference TRBV7-2 and TRBJ1-2, is GAGVSQSPSNKVTEKGKDVELRCDPISGHTALYWYRQSLGQGLEFLIYFQGNSAPDKSGLPSDRFSAERTGGSVSTLTIQRTQQEDSAVYLCASSLGAAKRYTFGSGTRLTVV.

This clone was seen once. The V gene is TRBV7-2, the J gene TRBJ1-6, with D tentatively TRBD1 (6 bases). V gave up 4 bases and J gave up 7 bases, with 8 bases separating them. Germline V lookup: CDR1 SGHTA, CDR2 FQGNSA. This CDR3 region has 13 residues. The CDR3 is CASSSQGNSPLHF. CDR3 sequence (DNA): TGTGCCAGCAGCTCGCAGGGGAATTCACCCCTCCACTTT.

This rearrangement joins TRBV7-8 to TRBJ2-7; 12 bases agree with TRBD2. The V and J ends lost 5 bases and 3 bases, in that order; junction bases with no gene match: 5. Germline CDR1 reads SGHVS; CDR2 reads FQNEAQ. CDR3 length: 15 amino acids. Here the CDR3 reads CASSLGTSGFYEQYF. The CDR3 DNA sequence: TGTGCCAGCAGCCTAGGGACTAGCGGGTTCTACGAGCAGTACTTC. Supplemented by reference TRBV7-8 and TRBJ2-7, the full variable domain reads GAGVSQSPRYKVAKRGQDVALRCDPISGHVSLFWYQQALGQGPEFLTYFQNEAQLDKSGLPSDRFFAERPEGSVSTLKIQRTQQEDSAVYLCASSLGTSGFYEQYFGPGTRLTVT.

V and J are TRBV9 and TRBJ1-2; 8 positions agree with TRBD1. There are 16 residues in the CDR3. From germline, CDR1 is SGDLS and CDR2 YYNGEE. The V gene end was trimmed by 0 bases and the J gene end by 5 bases; junction bases not matched to a gene: 9. CDR3 in DNA: TGTGCCAGCAGCGTAGACCAGGGACAGGATGTTTATGGCTACACCTTC. Protein: CASSVDQGQDVYGYTF.

The chain uses TRBV7-9 and TRBJ1-1; 8 bases are shared with TRBD1. V was clipped by 7 bases and J by 5 bases; unmatched bases: 6. Germline V gives CDR1 SEHNR, CDR2 FQNEAQ (reference sequence). This CDR3 comprises 13 residues. Here the CDR3 DNA reads TGTGCCAGCATCCAGGGGGCGAGGACTGAAGCTTTCTTT. The encoded protein is CASIQGARTEAFF.

The chain employs TRBV25-1 and TRBJ2-3; D is unclear. The CDR3 spans 13 residues. Trimming cost V 1 base and J 6 bases, with 8 bases left between them. Germline CDR1 MGHDK, CDR2 SYGVNS. This CDR3 is CASSELAADTQYF. DNA for the CDR3: TGTGCCAGCAGTGAATTAGCAGCGGATACGCAGTATTTT. Full variable domain (missing parts from reference TRBV25-1 and TRBJ2-3): EADIYQTPRYLVIGTGKKITLECSQTMGHDKMYWYQQDPGMELHLIHYSYGVNSTEKGDLSSESTVSRIRTEHFPLTLESARPSHTSQYLCASSELAADTQYFGPGTRLTVL.

As concerns this clone: Other DNA sequences in this sample translate to the same CDR3. The genes are TRBV18 and TRBJ1-1; TRBD1 matches at 8 bases. In germline, CDR1 is KGHSH, CDR2 LQKENI. The CDR3 consists of 14 residues. V lost 3 bases to trimming and J lost 1 base; unmatched junction nucleotides: 1. The CDR3 DNA is TGTGCCAGCTCACCTGGGACAGGGAACACTGAAGCTTTCTTT. Amino acids: CASSPGTGNTEAFF.